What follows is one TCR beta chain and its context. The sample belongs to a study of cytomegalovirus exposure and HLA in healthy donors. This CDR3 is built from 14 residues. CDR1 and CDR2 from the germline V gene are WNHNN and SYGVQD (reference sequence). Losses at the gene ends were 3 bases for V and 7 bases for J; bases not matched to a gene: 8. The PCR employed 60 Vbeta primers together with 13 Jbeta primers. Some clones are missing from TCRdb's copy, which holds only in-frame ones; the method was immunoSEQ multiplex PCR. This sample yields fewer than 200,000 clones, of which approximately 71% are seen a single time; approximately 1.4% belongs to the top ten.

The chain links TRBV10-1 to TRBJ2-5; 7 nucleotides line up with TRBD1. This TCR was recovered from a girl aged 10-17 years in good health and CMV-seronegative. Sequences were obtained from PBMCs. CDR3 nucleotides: TGCGCCAGCAGTGAAGGACACCCAGGGGGGACCCAGTACTTC. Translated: CASSEGHPGGTQYF.